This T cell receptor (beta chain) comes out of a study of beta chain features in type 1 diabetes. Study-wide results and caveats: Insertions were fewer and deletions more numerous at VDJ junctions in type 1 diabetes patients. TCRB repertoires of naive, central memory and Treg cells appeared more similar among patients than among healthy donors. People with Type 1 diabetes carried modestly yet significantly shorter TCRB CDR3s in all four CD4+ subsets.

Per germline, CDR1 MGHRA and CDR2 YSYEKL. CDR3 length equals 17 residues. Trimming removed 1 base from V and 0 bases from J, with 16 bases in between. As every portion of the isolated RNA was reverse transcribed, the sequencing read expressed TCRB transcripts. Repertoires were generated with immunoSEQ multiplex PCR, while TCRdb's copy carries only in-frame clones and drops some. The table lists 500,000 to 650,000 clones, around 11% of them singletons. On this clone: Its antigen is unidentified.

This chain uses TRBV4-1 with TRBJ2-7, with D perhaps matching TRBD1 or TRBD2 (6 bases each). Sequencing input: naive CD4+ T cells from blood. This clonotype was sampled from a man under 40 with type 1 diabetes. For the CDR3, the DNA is TGCGCCAGCAGCCAAGGGAGGGGGACCCTGAGCTCCTACGAGCAGTACTTC. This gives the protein CASSQGRGTLSSYEQYF.